This passage covers 8 T cell receptor beta chains from one sample sequenced in a study of tumor-infiltrating lymphocytes in primary liver carcinoma (dated by TCRdb to about 2017). Sequencing was carried out with an Illumina HiSeq 2500. Starting from about 500 ng total RNA, TCRbeta-specific cDNA was produced by reverse transcription with a constant-region primer and ProtoScript II reverse transcriptase. TCRbeta libraries were built with three nested multiplex PCR rounds, a slightly modified ARM-PCR procedure. Each of the first two PCR rounds ran for about 10 cycles using multiplex TRBV1-TRBV30 forward primers together with a Cbeta reverse primer. TCRdb itself trimmed the public reads at Q25 with fastp, ran MiXCR and retained productive beta chains. Every distinct CDR3 protein forms one entry, paired with its most common genes and DNA. The sample has under 50,000 distinct CDR3 sequences on record, over 65% of them singletons. Of the sample, about 29% falls within the top ten clones.

Total RNA and DNA were co-extracted from 20-30 mg of bulk tissue with the AllPrep DNA/RNA mini kit, without cell sorting. Sequencing was done on a sample of liver tumor tissue from sampling region 5. The sample's cell subset or site label, in plain terms: tumor region T5, tumor centre. Receptors originate from a man aged 35 to 55 with primary liver carcinoma and hepatitis B virus infection.

With regard to this clonotype: Relative to the germline gene, one junction end is altered; a read error may explain this. V and J are TRBV12-3 or TRBV12-4 and TRBJ1-5; D not certain. This CDR3 has 14 residues. The CDR3 here is CASSLATSDQPQQF. The CDR3 DNA is TGTGCCAGTAGTTTAGCAACCTCAGATCAGCCCCAGCAGTTT.

In regard to this clonotype: A much more abundant neighbour one base away suggests this may be a read error. V gene TRBV7-9 combines with J gene TRBJ2-2; D perhaps matches TRBD2 (5 bases). In germline, CDR1 is SEHNR, CDR2 FQNEAQ (reference sequence). This CDR3 is built from 15 residues. The CDR3 is CASSLARTLTGEQFF. The CDR3 DNA follows: TGTGCCAGCAGCTTAGCGCGGACTCTGACCGGGGAGCAGTTTTTT.

The genes are TRBV11-2 and TRBJ2-3, with no clear D. The J call is in doubt because the DNA end fits TRBJ1-5 better. Germline assignment: CDR1 SGHAT and CDR2 FQNNGV. The CDR3 has 15 residues. The CDR3 nucleotides read TGTGCCAGCAGCCACACTAGCGACTTCGAAGATACGCAGCATTTT. The encoded protein is CASSHTSDFEDTQHF.

In DNA form, the CDR3 reads TGTGCCAGCAGTTACGTCGGGGACGATACAGATACGCAGTATTTT. Translating gives CASSYVGDDTDTQYF. The chain links TRBV6-6 to TRBJ2-3; tentatively, D is TRBD1 or TRBD2 (5 bases each). Trimming took off 2 bases at V and 3 bases at J, with 12 bases between the two ends. Germline CDR1 reads MNHNY; CDR2 reads SVGAGI (reference sequence). CDR3 size: 15 residues.

In the case of this clonotype: The junction shows a germline mismatch at one end, possibly a read error. CDR3 bases: TGTGCCAGCAGTTCCTGGACGTTAACGAACACCAGGGAGCTGTTTTTC. Its translation is CASSSWTLTNTRELFF. The gene calls are TRBV28 and TRBJ2-2; D is possibly TRBD1 or TRBD2 (5 bases each). The V gene's germline CDR1 is MDHEN and CDR2 SYDVKM. This CDR3 is built from 16 residues.

This clonotype was detected a few times. This may be a read error, as it is one base from a much larger clone. J is TRBJ2-2 and V is TRBV12-3 or TRBV12-4; D may correspond to TRBD1 or TRBD2 (6 bases each). V was cut by 3 bases and J by 9 bases, with 11 bases left in between. The CDR3 is made up of 13 amino acids. The CDR3 here is CASSLGGWWELFF. DNA of the CDR3: TGTGCCAGCAGTTTGGGGGGCTGGTGGGAGCTGTTTTTT.

With respect to this clonotype: A much more abundant neighbour one base away suggests this may be a read error. V and J are TRBV28 and TRBJ2-5, with unresolved D. This CDR3 region has 13 residues. Germline V gives CDR1 MDHEN, CDR2 SYDVKM. CDR3 residues: CASNSGTQEIQYF. The CDR3 DNA is TGTGCCAGTAATTCGGGTACCCAAGAGATCCAGTACTTC.

Of note for this clonotype: The junction shows a germline mismatch at one end, possibly a read error. This rearrangement joins TRBV7-9 to TRBJ1-4; D call uncertain. Germline CDR1 and CDR2: SEHNR and FQNEAQ (reference sequence). The CDR3 contains 12 residues. In DNA, the CDR3 is TGTGCCAGCAGCTCCCAAGAAGAAAAAGTGTTTTTT. It yields the protein CASSSQEEKVFF.